This T cell receptor beta chain derives from a study of OX40 agonist ivuxolimab in advanced cancers. About the research overall: An anti-OX40 (CD134) antibody with agonistic activity, ivuxolimab, was administered to patients. Earlier anti-PD-1, anti-PD-L1 or anti-CTLA-4 therapy was permitted; roughly 42% had received some.

The assay was immunoSEQ multiplex PCR, and TCRdb's table has in-frame clones only and misses some. This sample has about 91,000 clones, with approximately 85% found just once. This CDR3 is 14 amino acids long. In germline, CDR1 is SEHNR, CDR2 FQNEAQ (reference sequence). V was clipped by 3 bases and J by 13 bases, with 16 bases between them. Excluded were patients having autoimmune disease history or systemic immunosuppression. The sample was CD4+ or CD8+ T cells sorted from blood, taken in a trial of the OX40 agonist ivuxolimab. The chain employs TRBV7-9 and TRBJ1-6; weak D call: TRBD1 (6 bases). The sequence was obtained from an adult with an advanced solid tumor such as melanoma, head and neck, liver or kidney cancer. CDR3: CASSLVLSGAPLHF. CDR3 nucleotide sequence: TGTGCCAGCAGCTTGGTATTATCAGGGGCCCCCCTCCACTTT. The full variable domain, its missing parts supplied by reference TRBV7-9 and TRBJ1-6, is DTGVSQNPRHKITKRGQNVTFRCDPISEHNRLYWYRQTLGQGPEFLTYFQNEAQLEKSRLLSDRFSAERPKGSFSTLEIQRTEQGDSAMYLCASSLVLSGAPLHFGNGTRLTVT.